The clone carrying this T cell receptor (beta chain) was observed once. These data belong to a study of CD8 T cells in Susac syndrome. Random hexamers primed reverse transcription of about 0.45 to 1 ug RNA. TCRdb re-analysed the immunoSEQ multiplex PCR reads in MiXCR, keeping a single row per CDR3 protein. The data show more than 90,000 distinct CDR3 sequences, approximately 93% seen once. The ends were cut back, 3 bases at V and 6 bases at J, with 15 bases in the middle. Germline V CDR1 and CDR2: SGHDT, YYEEEE. CDR3 size: 15 residues. The TCR sequence derives from a human donor with multiple sclerosis. V is TRBV5-6 and J is TRBJ2-2; D could derive from TRBD1 or TRBD2 (5 bases each). The specimen sequenced was CD4+ T cells from PBMCs. This chain's CDR3 is CASSSLGRDAGELFF. The CDR3 DNA follows: TGTGCCAGCAGCTCACTGGGCAGGGACGCCGGGGAGCTGTTTTTT.